This T cell receptor beta chain came from a study of CD8+CD57+ T cells in acquired aplastic anemia. The template used for profiling TCR beta VDJ and CDR3 was genomic DNA. One entry per CDR3 protein results from TCRdb running MiXCR on the reads. Counted here are roughly 190,000 distinct CDR3 sequences, under 55% occurring once; the ten biggest clones make up over 7.5%. The CDR3 sequence is 12 residues long. Germline assignment: CDR1 SEHNR and CDR2 FQNEAQ (reference sequence). The germline V and J ends were trimmed by 8 bases and 6 bases, with 14 bases remaining between them. Patients selected for sequencing had displayed CD8+CD57+ cell expansion by flow cytometry.

The material sequenced was sorted CD4+, CD8+, or CD8+CD57+ T cells (not recorded which) from PBMCs. The J gene is TRBJ2-7, the V gene TRBV7-9; D is possibly TRBD2 (6 bases). The receptor was derived from a human donor with aplastic anemia. CDR3 nucleotides: TGTGCCAGCCGATCCGGGGGAGGCGAGCAGTACTTC. This sequence encodes CASRSGGGEQYF.